This paragraph reports one T cell receptor beta chain. The antigen is not known. This record belongs to a study of pediatric ulcerative colitis. General study points: This repertoire reflects total lymphocytes rather than subpopulations like regulatory T cells. A couple of rectal CDR3 clonotypes occurred in all ulcerative colitis patients. Compared with controls, ulcerative colitis showed greater blood-rectum clone sharing.

Rectal tissue came from one to two pinch biopsies taken at colonoscopy. Measured with immunoSEQ multiplex PCR; TCRdb has only the in-frame clones, and not every one. The table shows tens of thousands of clones, with over 60% occurring only once. Germline assignment: CDR1 MGHRA and CDR2 YSYEKL. This CDR3 has 14 residues. V was clipped by 6 bases and J by 3 bases, with 14 bases between them. Sequences were obtained from gut tissue. The TCR sequence derives from a boy aged 5-17 years with severe ulcerative colitis. The V and J genes are TRBV4-1 and TRBJ1-1; a possible D gene is TRBD1 (5 bases). The CDR3, as DNA: TGCGCCAGCAGTCGTGCAGCAGGGTACACTGAAGCTTTCTTT. Translation gives CASSRAAGYTEAFF.